Shown below are 20 T cell receptor beta chains from a single sample sequenced in a study of cytomegalovirus exposure and HLA in healthy donors. Assay: immunoSEQ multiplex PCR; the TCRdb copy retains only in-frame clones and omits some. The sample records 65,000 to 75,000 clones, around 94% being singletons. The sample consisted of PBMCs. The receptors were gathered from a woman aged 18 to 35 in good health and CMV-seropositive.

V is TRBV5-8 and J is TRBJ2-7; a weak D match, TRBD1 (5 bases). V gave up 2 bases and J gave up 3 bases, with 9 bases separating them. The germline gives CDR1 SGHTS, CDR2 YDEGEE. This CDR3 has 13 residues. CDR3 in amino acids: CASSFWQGYEQYF. Written as DNA, the CDR3 is TGTGCCAGCAGCTTTTGGCAGGGCTACGAGCAGTACTTC. Full variable domain (rest looked up from reference TRBV5-8 and TRBJ2-7): EAGVTQSPTHLIKTRGQQATLRCSPISGHTSVYWYQQALGLGLQFLLWYDEGEERNRGNFPPRFSGRQFPNYSSELNVNALELEDSALYLCASSFWQGYEQYFGPGTRLTVT.

This sequence joins TRBV5-1 and TRBJ1-1; tentative D call: TRBD1 (6 bases). Trimming took off 0 bases at V and 4 bases at J, with 7 bases between the two ends. The length of the CDR3 is 13 residues. Germline V gene sequence: CDR1 SGHRS, CDR2 YFSETQ. The CDR3 is CASSLGGGTEAFF. CDR3 DNA: TGCGCCAGCAGCTTGGGAGGGGGCACTGAAGCTTTCTTT. Full variable domain (remainder filled in from reference TRBV5-1 and TRBJ1-1): KAGVTQTPRYLIKTRGQQVTLSCSPISGHRSVSWYQQTPGQGLQFLFEYFSETQRNKGNFPGRFSGRQFSNSRSEMNVSTLELGDSALYLCASSLGGGTEAFFGQGTRLTVV.

The chain combines TRBV27 with TRBJ2-7, with TRBD1 matching 7 bases. The CDR3 loop spans 16 amino acids. Germline V lookup: CDR1 MNHEY, CDR2 SMNVEV (reference sequence). V was pared by 5 bases and J by 3 bases, with 13 bases of the junction left unmatched. This CDR3 is CASSPYTTRDSYEQYF. The CDR3 DNA sequence: TGTGCCAGCAGTCCCTATACCACCCGGGACAGCTACGAGCAGTACTTC.

The DNA for the CDR3 is TGTGCCAGCTCACCATCGGCAGGGGGTGCGCCCGAGCAGTACTTC. This translates into CASSPSAGGAPEQYF. The V gene is TRBV18, the J gene TRBJ2-7, with 7 bases matching TRBD1. This CDR3 region has 15 residues. V lost 2 bases to trimming and J lost 6 bases; unmatched junction nucleotides: 10. Germline V gene lookup returns CDR1 KGHSH and CDR2 LQKENI.

V and J are TRBV27 and TRBJ2-6; 8 bases agree with TRBD1. The germline CDR1 and CDR2 sequences are MNHEY and SMNVEV (reference sequence). V lost 6 bases, J lost 1 base, and 5 bases stayed unmatched. This CDR3 comprises 16 residues. CDR3 amino acids: CASRAGGGSGANVLTF. The CDR3 DNA reads TGTGCCAGCAGAGCAGGGGGCGGTTCTGGGGCCAACGTCCTGACTTTC. Combining the CDR3 with reference TRBV27 and TRBJ2-6 gives the whole variable domain EAQVTQNPRYLITVTGKKLTVTCSQNMNHEYMSWYRQDPGLGLRQIYYSMNVEVTDKGDVPEGYKVSRKEKRNFPLILESPSPNQTSLYFCASRAGGGSGANVLTFGAGSRLTVL.

This clone came up once. The chain links TRBV27 to TRBJ2-2; the match to TRBD1 covers 9 bases. Germline-derived CDR1 and CDR2 are MNHEY and SMNVEV (reference sequence). The V segment lost 5 bases and the J segment 9 bases; nucleotides outside the gene matches: 7. This CDR3 has 14 residues. The CDR3 sequence: CASSPQTGGRELFF. The CDR3 bases are TGTGCCAGCAGTCCCCAAACAGGGGGCAGGGAGCTGTTTTTT.

The J gene is TRBJ1-5, the V gene TRBV2, with D perhaps matching TRBD1 (5 bases). The CDR3 is made up of 14 amino acids. From germline, CDR1 is SNHLY and CDR2 FYNNEI. Trimming pared 6 bases from V and 0 bases from J, leaving 9 bases between. CDR3 loop: CASSQTVSNQPQHF. The DNA for the CDR3 is TGTGCCAGCAGCCAGACAGTTAGCAATCAGCCCCAGCATTTT. Full variable domain (rest looked up from reference TRBV2 and TRBJ1-5): EPEVTQTPSHQVTQMGQEVILRCVPISNHLYFYWYRQILGQKVEFLVSFYNNEISEKSEIFDDQFSVERPDGSNFTLKIRSTKLEDSAMYFCASSQTVSNQPQHFGDGTRLSIL.

The chain carries TRBV4-1 and TRBJ2-1; 8 bases are shared with TRBD2. CDR3 length: 14 amino acids. Trimming took 3 bases from V and 5 from J; bases not matched to a gene: 3. Germline CDR1 is MGHRA and CDR2 is YSYEKL. CDR3 region: CASSHREGHNEQFF. In DNA, the CDR3 is TGCGCCAGCAGCCACCGGGAGGGCCACAATGAGCAGTTCTTC.

This clone occurred once. The chain links TRBV5-1 to TRBJ1-3; no clear D. V lost 3 bases and J lost 5, with 12 bases in between. Germline CDR1 and CDR2: SGHRS and YFSETQ. There are 14 residues in the CDR3. The CDR3 DNA is TGCGCCAGCAGCTCCGCGACACAGCGAAACACCATATATTTT. Its protein is CASSSATQRNTIYF.

The chain carries TRBV18 and TRBJ2-7; D gene unclear. The CDR3 is 13 amino acids. Germline values: CDR1 KGHSH, CDR2 LQKENI. The ends were cut back, 0 bases at V and 6 bases at J, with 9 bases in the middle. The CDR3 nucleotides read TGTGCCAGCTCACCACCAGGCGGCAGCGAGCAGTACTTC. Amino acid sequence: CASSPPGGSEQYF.

This sequence joins TRBV5-4 and TRBJ2-3; D unresolved. The CDR3 totals 16 residues. CDR1 and CDR2 (germline): SGHNT, YYREEE (reference sequence). The ends were cut back, 5 bases at V and 2 bases at J, with 18 bases in the middle. The CDR3 region is CASSFYLRKNTDTQYF. DNA for the CDR3: TGTGCCAGCAGTTTCTATTTGCGAAAGAACACAGATACGCAGTATTTT.

This chain uses TRBV7-9 with TRBJ1-4; 7 bases fit TRBD1. Germline trimming cut 3 bases from V and 8 bases from J; bases unmatched to any gene: 9. Germline CDR1 reads SEHNR; CDR2 reads FQNEAQ (reference sequence). The CDR3 extends over 15 amino acids. The CDR3 bases are TGTGCCAGCAGCTTTATCTCTTTCAGGGGGGAAAAACTGTTTTTT. Its translation is CASSFISFRGEKLFF.

This rearrangement joins TRBV5-1 to TRBJ2-3, with D unresolved. The CDR3 consists of 14 residues. Trimming shortened V by 9 bases and J by 0 bases, and 14 bases separated the two germline ends. The germline gives CDR1 SGHRS, CDR2 YFSETQ. CDR3 nucleotide sequence: TGCGCCACCAAAAACTCCCCTAGCACAGATACGCAGTATTTT. This translates into CATKNSPSTDTQYF.

This chain links TRBV6-1 with TRBJ1-6; 9 bases are a match to TRBD1. This CDR3 is 16 amino acids long. Per germline, CDR1 MNHNS and CDR2 SASEGT. The V and J ends lost 1 base and 7 bases, in that order; junction bases with no gene match: 5. Here the CDR3 reads CASSEGYRGPNSPLHF. The CDR3 DNA sequence: TGTGCCAGCAGTGAAGGATACAGGGGGCCAAATTCACCCCTCCACTTT.

The chain combines TRBV30 with TRBJ1-4, with D hard to call. Trimming pared 0 bases from V and 0 bases from J, leaving 11 bases between. CDR1 GTSNPN and CDR2 SVGIG come from the germline V gene (reference sequence). This CDR3 has 16 amino acids. The CDR3 loop reads CAWSVLGRATNEKLFF. Written as DNA, the CDR3 is TGTGCCTGGAGTGTACTGGGCCGTGCAACTAATGAAAAACTGTTTTTT.

This clone was observed once. The chain combines TRBV6-1 with TRBJ2-6, with 7 bases matching TRBD1. Germline V gives CDR1 MNHNS, CDR2 SASEGT. Germline trimming cut 7 bases from V and 0 bases from J; bases unmatched to any gene: 3. This CDR3 spans 15 amino acids. CDR3 nucleotides: TGTGCCAGCATACACAGGGGCTCTGGGGCCAACGTCCTGACTTTC. This translates into CASIHRGSGANVLTF.

The J gene is TRBJ1-5, the V gene TRBV6-4, with TRBD1 identical over 10 bases. V shed 0 bases, J shed 5 bases, and the junction held 10 bases outside the gene matches. Germline CDR1 reads MRHNA; CDR2 reads SNTAGT. The CDR3 is 18 amino acids. The chain's CDR3 is CASSDSAGGDRGDQPQHF. CDR3 in DNA: TGTGCCAGCAGTGACTCGGCAGGTGGGGACAGGGGCGATCAGCCCCAGCATTTT.

The CDR3 here is CASSSTDITETQYF. The CDR3 coding sequence is TGTGCCAGCAGTTCAACGGACATAACGGAGACCCAGTACTTC. The rearrangement uses TRBV28 and TRBJ2-5, with D possibly matching TRBD1 (5 bases). CDR1 is MDHEN, CDR2 SYDVKM, per germline. Trimming stripped 4 bases from V and 5 bases from J, with 14 bases between. The CDR3 totals 14 residues.

The chain links TRBV25-1 to TRBJ2-5; a weak D match, TRBD2 (5 bases). Germline V gene data show CDR1 as MGHDK and CDR2 as SYGVNS. The CDR3 runs to 14 residues. V was clipped by 3 bases and J by 0 bases, with 8 bases between them. The chain's CDR3 is CASSEGRYQETQYF. The DNA for the CDR3 is TGTGCCAGCAGTGAGGGGAGATACCAAGAGACCCAGTACTTC.

The chain carries TRBV29-1 and TRBJ2-5; a weak D match, TRBD2 (5 bases). CDR1 is SQVTM, CDR2 ANQGSEA, per germline. The CDR3 spans 13 residues. V was clipped by 6 bases and J by 1 base, with 12 bases between them. The CDR3: CSVARSGQETQYF. In DNA form, the CDR3 reads TGCAGCGTAGCTAGGAGCGGCCAAGAGACCCAGTACTTC.